Included here is one T cell receptor (beta chain) sequence, with context. This sample was included in a study of T-cell reconstitution after alpha-beta-depleted transplantation in children. The TCRbeta library was prepared with unique molecular identifiers. Each CDR3 protein gets one entry after TCRdb re-called the PCR reads with MiXCR. The sample has roughly 300,000 distinct CDR3 sequences, 9.5% to 10% seen once. The CDR3 is 14 residues long. V lost 3 bases and J lost 2; bases outside the gene matches: 3. Germline V CDR1 and CDR2: MNHEY, SMNVEV (reference sequence). The source was PBMCs from the stem cell graft donor, collected from the stem cell graft. The rearrangement uses TRBV27 and TRBJ2-7; 8 nucleotides line up with TRBD2. The sequence came from a human donor who donated a stem cell graft to a child with SCID. CDR3 sequence reads: CASSFGSGTYEQYF. CDR3 nucleotides: TGTGCCAGCAGTTTTGGTAGCGGGACCTACGAGCAGTACTTC.